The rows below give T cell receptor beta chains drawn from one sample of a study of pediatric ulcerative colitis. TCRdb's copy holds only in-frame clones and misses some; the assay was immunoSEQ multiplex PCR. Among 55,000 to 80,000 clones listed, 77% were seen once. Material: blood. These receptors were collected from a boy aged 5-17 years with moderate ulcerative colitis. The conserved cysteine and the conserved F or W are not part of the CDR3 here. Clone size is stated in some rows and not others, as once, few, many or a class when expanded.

CDR3aa: ASSGTGTGAEAF
v_gene: TRBV5-1
len: 12
j_gene: TRBJ1-1
abundance: .

CDR3aa: RAGTGGLGYT
v_gene: TRBV29-1
len: 10
j_gene: TRBJ1-2
abundance: few

CDR3aa: ASSLQTNTDTQY
v_gene: TRBV4-2
len: 12
j_gene: TRBJ2-3
abundance: .

CDR3aa: ASSEVGTGGNYGYT
v_gene: TRBV25-1
len: 14
j_gene: TRBJ1-2
abundance: .

CDR3aa: ASSPRTAYEQY
v_gene: TRBV7-9
len: 11
j_gene: TRBJ2-7
abundance: .

CDR3aa: ASSFAGNTDTQY
v_gene: TRBV28
len: 12
j_gene: TRBJ2-3
abundance: .

CDR3aa: ASSFLRGTLWAEAF
v_gene: TRBV27
len: 14
j_gene: TRBJ1-1
abundance: .

CDR3aa: ASSLAGRNTDTQY
v_gene: TRBV5-1
len: 13
j_gene: TRBJ2-3
abundance: .

CDR3aa: ATSRDYKDYSGNTIY
v_gene: TRBV15
len: 15
j_gene: TRBJ1-3
abundance: .

CDR3aa: AWTAGTYEQY
v_gene: TRBV30
len: 10
j_gene: TRBJ2-7
abundance: .

CDR3aa: ASSEGAGGPTDTQY
v_gene: TRBV25-1
len: 14
j_gene: TRBJ2-3
abundance: .

CDR3aa: ASSSVQGLFTEAF
v_gene: TRBV7-8
len: 13
j_gene: TRBJ1-1
abundance: .

CDR3aa: ASSLGRRNTEAF
v_gene: TRBV5-6
len: 12
j_gene: TRBJ1-1
abundance: .

CDR3aa: AWRPRVWMNTEAF
v_gene: TRBV30
len: 13
j_gene: TRBJ1-1
abundance: .

CDR3aa: ASTSGLAFHASSYEQY
v_gene: TRBV7-2
len: 16
j_gene: TRBJ2-7
abundance: .

CDR3aa: ASTRSTGSSYNEQF
v_gene: TRBV7-2
len: 14
j_gene: TRBJ2-1
abundance: .

CDR3aa: ASTATGSSGNTIY
v_gene: TRBV9
len: 13
j_gene: TRBJ1-3
abundance: .

CDR3aa: ASSFSGYIQETQY
v_gene: TRBV5-4
len: 13
j_gene: TRBJ2-5
abundance: .

CDR3aa: ASSVGPGQGSYEQY
v_gene: TRBV9
len: 14
j_gene: TRBJ2-7
abundance: .

CDR3aa: AWSPTGAGNT
v_gene: TRBV30
len: 10
j_gene: TRBJ1-2
abundance: .

CDR3aa: ASSWSGTKGDEQF
v_gene: TRBV27
len: 13
j_gene: TRBJ2-1
abundance: .

CDR3aa: ASLTGYQETQY
v_gene: TRBV10-2
len: 11
j_gene: TRBJ2-5
abundance: .

CDR3aa: ASRRGSSGNTIY
v_gene: TRBV5-1
len: 12
j_gene: TRBJ1-3
abundance: .

CDR3aa: ASNTGTEAF
v_gene: TRBV5-1
len: 9
j_gene: TRBJ1-1
abundance: .

CDR3aa: ASSLKETQY
v_gene: TRBV18
len: 9
j_gene: TRBJ2-5
abundance: .

CDR3aa: ASSPRTGTDTQY
v_gene: TRBV7-6
len: 12
j_gene: TRBJ2-3
abundance: .

CDR3aa: SVGLDRGGEKLF
v_gene: TRBV29-1
len: 12
j_gene: TRBJ1-4
abundance: .

CDR3aa: ASSSGTSPYGYT
v_gene: TRBV5-5
len: 12
j_gene: TRBJ1-2
abundance: .

CDR3aa: ASTRGQEEEKLF
v_gene: TRBV6-1
len: 12
j_gene: TRBJ1-4
abundance: .

CDR3aa: ASSLPANTGELF
v_gene: TRBV5-4
len: 12
j_gene: TRBJ2-2
abundance: .

CDR3aa: ASSFFRREGEKLF
v_gene: TRBV5-6
len: 13
j_gene: TRBJ1-4
abundance: .

CDR3aa: ASSPLVSYGYT
v_gene: TRBV5-6
len: 11
j_gene: TRBJ1-2
abundance: .

CDR3aa: ASSMRRIYGYT
v_gene: TRBV19
len: 11
j_gene: TRBJ1-2
abundance: .

CDR3aa: SVGQNTDTQY
v_gene: TRBV29-1
len: 10
j_gene: TRBJ2-3
abundance: .

CDR3aa: ASSELEISPLH
v_gene: TRBV2
len: 11
j_gene: TRBJ1-6
abundance: .

CDR3aa: ASSQFPGTASNQPQH
v_gene: TRBV23-1
len: 15
j_gene: TRBJ1-5
abundance: once

CDR3aa: ASSLIGTEDEQF
v_gene: TRBV11-2
len: 12
j_gene: TRBJ2-1
abundance: .

CDR3aa: ASSISSGGTEAF
v_gene: TRBV7-2
len: 12
j_gene: TRBJ1-1
abundance: .

CDR3aa: ASSVVMDRELF
v_gene: TRBV9
len: 11
j_gene: TRBJ2-2
abundance: .

CDR3aa: ASTLTDTDTQY
v_gene: TRBV19
len: 11
j_gene: TRBJ2-3
abundance: once

CDR3aa: ASSIGRIMSSGANVLT
v_gene: TRBV19
len: 16
j_gene: TRBJ2-6
abundance: .

CDR3aa: ASSRDRGSSGANVLT
v_gene: TRBV2
len: 15
j_gene: TRBJ2-6
abundance: .

CDR3aa: ASSSRGSGQPQH
v_gene: TRBV6-5
len: 12
j_gene: TRBJ1-5
abundance: once

CDR3aa: ASSTDSLYQPQH
v_gene: TRBV19
len: 12
j_gene: TRBJ1-5
abundance: .

CDR3aa: SASTDHRGETQY
v_gene: TRBV29-1
len: 12
j_gene: TRBJ2-5
abundance: .

CDR3aa: ASRKGQGSNNQPQH
v_gene: TRBV19
len: 14
j_gene: TRBJ1-5
abundance: .

CDR3aa: AWTWTSNEKLF
v_gene: TRBV30
len: 11
j_gene: TRBJ1-4
abundance: .

CDR3aa: ASNRGTGLIAYEQY
v_gene: TRBV9
len: 14
j_gene: TRBJ2-7
abundance: .

CDR3aa: ASSGDLGDTQY
v_gene: TRBV6-4
len: 11
j_gene: TRBJ2-3
abundance: .

CDR3aa: ASSSPVGTEAF
v_gene: TRBV7-3
len: 11
j_gene: TRBJ1-1
abundance: few

CDR3aa: ASSLYQGTDTQY
v_gene: TRBV7-2
len: 12
j_gene: TRBJ2-3
abundance: .

CDR3aa: AAFPGGLWINEQF
v_gene: TRBV5-4
len: 13
j_gene: TRBJ2-1
abundance: .

CDR3aa: ASSSRLTYEQY
v_gene: TRBV13
len: 11
j_gene: TRBJ2-7
abundance: .

CDR3aa: ASSPGTDYGYT
v_gene: TRBV18
len: 11
j_gene: TRBJ1-2
abundance: .

CDR3aa: ASSLALSSEHTDTQY
v_gene: TRBV7-9
len: 15
j_gene: TRBJ2-3
abundance: .

CDR3aa: ASSLFYGGRADEQF
v_gene: TRBV5-1
len: 14
j_gene: TRBJ2-1
abundance: .

CDR3aa: ASSQSRAGNTIY
v_gene: TRBV16
len: 12
j_gene: TRBJ1-3
abundance: .